Listed here are 11 T cell receptor beta chains from one sample, sequenced in a study of blood T cell repertoires in COVID-19. Repertoires were generated with immunoSEQ multiplex PCR, while TCRdb's copy carries only in-frame clones and drops some. The table records a few hundred thousand clones, 70% to 90% of them present only once. The specimen sequenced was PBMCs or T cells enriched from blood (not recorded which). These receptors were obtained from a man aged 25 to 40 who had recovered from COVID-19.

The V call is TRBV11-2, the J call TRBJ1-4, with 7 bases identical to TRBD1. CDR1 is SGHAT, CDR2 FQNNGV, per germline. V lost 1 base, J lost 7 bases, and 3 bases stayed unmatched. There are 14 residues in the CDR3. In DNA, the CDR3 is TGTGCCAGCAGCTTAGGACAGGGTGGTGAAAAACTGTTTTTT. Translation: CASSLGQGGEKLFF.

The chain employs TRBV9 and TRBJ1-5; tentative D call: TRBD1 (5 bases). The V and J ends lost 4 bases and 9 bases respectively, with 23 bases between them. Germline values: CDR1 SGDLS, CDR2 YYNGEE. This CDR3 contains 16 residues. CDR3 DNA sequence: TGTGCCAGCAGCCCGGGGGGGACGACGGGGATTCGGCCCCAGCATTTT. Protein: CASSPGGTTGIRPQHF. Full variable domain (outside the CDR3, taken from reference TRBV9 and TRBJ1-5): DSGVTQTPKHLITATGQRVTLRCSPRSGDLSVYWYQQSLDQGLQFLIQYYNGEERAKGNILERFSAQQFPDLHSELNLSSLELGDSALYFCASSPGGTTGIRPQHFGDGTRLSIL.

The chain uses TRBV6-6 and TRBJ1-5; TRBD1 is a possible D gene (5 bases). V lost 4 bases, J lost 9 bases, and 16 bases lay in between. The CDR3 extends over 14 amino acids. Germline CDR1 is MNHNY and CDR2 is SVGAGI (reference sequence). CDR3 coding DNA: TGTGCCAGCAGTTCCCCGCGGGGCCCGGGGCCCCAGCATTTT. Its protein product is CASSSPRGPGPQHF.

The chain carries TRBV13 and TRBJ2-3, with unresolved D. The CDR3 is made up of 15 amino acids. Trimming removed 3 bases at V and 0 bases at J, with 10 bases between. Germline V gene data show CDR1 as PRHDT and CDR2 as FYEKMQ (reference sequence). In DNA form, the CDR3 reads TGTGCCAGCAGCTTGAGAGAAACTAGCACAGATACGCAGTATTTT. This translates into CASSLRETSTDTQYF. The whole variable domain, remainder taken from reference TRBV13 and TRBJ2-3, is AAGVIQSPRHLIKEKRETATLKCYPIPRHDTVYWYQQGPGQDPQFLISFYEKMQSDKGSIPDRFSAQQFSDYHSELNMSSLELGDSALYFCASSLRETSTDTQYFGPGTRLTVL.

The V and J genes are TRBV6-2 or TRBV6-3 and TRBJ2-3, with 8 positions matching TRBD2. V shed 5 bases and J 0 bases; nucleotides not matched to a gene: 1. This CDR3 comprises 14 residues. Germline lookup yields CDR1 MNHEY and CDR2 SVGEGT. CDR3 sequence (DNA): TGTGCCAGCAGTCAGCGGGAGAGCACAGATACGCAGTATTTT. This translates into CASSQRESTDTQYF.

This chain uses TRBV9 with TRBJ1-2, with D perhaps TRBD1 (6 bases). V was pared by 3 bases and J by 1 base, with 16 bases between. There are 16 residues in the CDR3. Germline-derived CDR1 and CDR2 are SGDLS and YYNGEE. In DNA form, the CDR3 reads TGTGCCAGCAGCGGAACTGGACAGTCCGTTAACTATGGCTACACCTTC. This translates into CASSGTGQSVNYGYTF.

This rearrangement joins TRBV6-4 to TRBJ1-5, with 7 bases identical to TRBD1. With 3 bases clipped from V and 7 bases from J, the junction kept 6 bases outside the gene matches. Germline V gives CDR1 MRHNA, CDR2 SNTAGT. The CDR3 contains 14 residues. CDR3 in amino acids: CASSEGQGGQPQHF. CDR3 in DNA: TGTGCCAGCAGTGAAGGTCAGGGGGGACAGCCCCAGCATTTT.

The chain couples TRBV18 to TRBJ2-3; possible D gene TRBD1, 7 bases. CDR3 length equals 16 residues. V gave up 0 bases and J gave up 6 bases, with 16 bases separating them. Germline V lookup: CDR1 KGHSH, CDR2 LQKENI. In DNA, the CDR3 is TGTGCCAGCTCACCACCAGGGGGCGCAGGGAGGGATACGCAGTATTTT. Protein sequence: CASSPPGGAGRDTQYF.

The sample holds one count of this clone. V and J are TRBV5-6 and TRBJ1-1; D gene unclear. CDR3 length: 14 amino acids. The V gene's germline CDR1 is SGHDT and CDR2 YYEEEE. The germline V and J ends were trimmed by 0 bases and 0 bases, with 6 bases remaining between them. As DNA, the CDR3 is TGTGCCAGCAGCTTGGGACACATGAACACTGAAGCTTTCTTT. Protein sequence: CASSLGHMNTEAFF.

The chain is built from TRBV2 and TRBJ1-1; weak D call: TRBD1 (5 bases). V was cut by 6 bases and J by 7 bases, with 15 bases left in between. The CDR3 contains 13 residues. The germline V gene encodes CDR1 SNHLY and CDR2 FYNNEI. CDR3 protein: CASSLSGGVEAFF. The CDR3 DNA follows: TGTGCCAGCAGCCTATCTGGGGGGGTTGAAGCTTTCTTT.

DNA for the CDR3: TGTGCCAGCAGTGAAAAGGAGGGGGGGGTAAGAGAGACCCAGTACTTC. It encodes CASSEKEGGVRETQYF. The J gene is TRBJ2-5, the V gene TRBV6-1; a weak D match, TRBD2 (7 bases). Germline-derived CDR1 and CDR2 are MNHNS and SASEGT. The CDR3 runs 16 residues. V was cut by 2 bases and J by 4 bases, with 17 bases left in between.